Listed here are 29 T cell receptor beta chains from one sample, sequenced in a study of CD8+ T cells in alopecia areata (dated by TCRdb to the late 2010s). Pooled mouse cutaneous lymph node cells were stained for CD4, CD8alpha, NKG2D, NKG2ACE and other markers and were then sorted on a BD Influx. Libraries were constructed by the immunoSEQ multiplex PCR assay. To provide template for TCR sequencing, every sample had RNA extracted and reverse transcribed into cDNA. Not all clones reach the TCRdb copy of this immuneACCESS table, which keeps in-frame sequences only. Checked studies attribute under half of the gap to unresolved V genes and leave the rest unexplained. The table for this sample lists approximately 300,000 clones, none of them counted only once. The top ten clonotypes cover 0.9% to 1.5% of the sample. What was sequenced was CD4+ T cells sorted from a lymph node. The receptors were gathered from a C3H/HeJ mouse with alopecia areata. Mice of this strain bear MHC haplotype H2-k.

This clone has ten or more counts. Gene names and germline refer to mouse. The read gets to within 4 residues of the CDR3 end, and the germline J gene fills in the rest. The rearrangement links TRBV13-3 to TRBJ1-2, with D unresolved. V gave up 1 base and J gave up 1 base, with 5 bases separating them. The CDR3 contains 13 residues. Germline values: CDR1 NNHDY, CDR2 SYVADS. CDR3 DNA, as far as it was read: TGTGCCAGCAGTGATTCAGAAAACTCC. Translated, it gives CASSDSENS. From start to end, the CDR3 is CASSDSENSDYTF.

This clone was counted between two and nine times. The gene names given are mouse names. From the germline J gene comes the end of the CDR3, since the read stops 4 residues before it. The chain uses TRBV1 and TRBJ2-5, with D maybe TRBD2 (7 bases). Germline CDR1 NSQYPW, CDR2 LRSPGD (reference sequence). The CDR3 spans 16 residues. V lost 3 bases to trimming and J lost 2 bases, with 15 bases between them. The CDR3 reads CTCSARGGGGQDTQYF. Partial CDR3 DNA: TGCACCTGCAGTGCGCGGGGAGGGGGGGGCCAAGAC.

This clone was detected many times. The genes and germline here are from mouse. With the read ending 4 residues before the CDR3 end, the germline J gene is used to fill in that end. Distinct nucleotide sequences in the sample also encode this CDR3. The chain carries TRBV19 and TRBJ2-1; possibly TRBD1 for D (5 bases). CDR1 FNHDT and CDR2 SITEND come from the germline V gene (reference sequence). The V and J ends lost 5 bases and 3 bases respectively, with 9 bases between them. This CDR3 has 13 residues. The CDR3 spells CASRPDSYAEQFF. The sequenced CDR3 bases are TGTGCCAGCAGACCCGACAGCTATGCT.

This clone has only a few counts. Gene and germline names: mouse. Sequencing ends 4 residues short of the CDR3 end; the germline J gene provides the rest. The chain joins TRBV19 to TRBJ2-1; D may be TRBD1 (6 bases). The CDR3 sequence is 14 residues long. Germline V lookup: CDR1 FNHDT, CDR2 SITEND (reference sequence). Trimming pared 5 bases from V and 5 bases from J, leaving 14 bases between. The CDR3 sequence is CASRTQGLDAEQFF. CDR3 DNA, as far as it was read: TGTGCCAGCAGAACTCAGGGGCTGGATGCT.

On this clone: These gene names are mouse names. Coverage ceases 4 residues before the CDR3 finishes, and the germline J gene fills in the end. V usage is TRBV5 and J usage is TRBJ2-2; TRBD1 is a possible D gene (5 bases). The CDR3 length is 14 residues. The V end lost 4 bases, the J end lost 4 bases, and 10 bases lay between the germline ends. CDR1 is LGHNA and CDR2 is YNLKQL in the germline V gene (reference sequence). The sequenced CDR3 bases are TGTGCCAGCAGCCTCAGGGAGGGCACCGGG. Translated: CASSLREGTG. The full CDR3 protein is CASSLREGTGQLYF.

On this clone: The gene symbols are mouse symbols. Read sequence stops 4 residues before the CDR3 end, and the germline J gene provides the missing end. The sample carries other DNA sequences with the same CDR3. The chain recombines TRBV13-3 with TRBJ2-3, with 11 bases matching TRBD2. CDR1 is NNHDY and CDR2 is SYVADS in the germline V gene. CDR3 length: 15 amino acids. Trimming removed 5 bases from V and 0 bases from J; junction bases left unmatched: 2. The sequenced part of the CDR3 DNA is TGTGCCAGCAGCCGACTGGGGGGGAGTGCAGAA. It codes for CASSRLGGSAE. The whole CDR3 reads CASSRLGGSAETLYF.

Notes on this clone: The germline and genes are mouse ones. The DNA ends 4 residues before the CDR3 does, and the rest of the CDR3 is filled in from the germline J gene. The chain carries TRBV19 and TRBJ2-7, with 10 bases identical to TRBD2. The CDR3 contains 10 residues. The germline gives CDR1 FNHDT, CDR2 SITEND (reference sequence). CDR3 protein: CATGGYEQYF. The sequenced CDR3 bases are TGTGCGACTGGGGGGTAT.

This clone was counted only a few times. Gene names and germline match the mouse. Sequencing ends 4 residues short of the CDR3 end; the germline J gene provides the rest. The chain joins TRBV13-1 to TRBJ2-1; TRBD1 aligns across 8 bases. Germline CDR1 reads NSHNY; CDR2 reads SYGAGN. CDR3 length: 14 residues. The covered CDR3 bases are TGTGCCAGCAGTGTCGGACAGGGCGACGCT. Translating gives CASSVGQGDA. The full CDR3 reads CASSVGQGDAEQFF.

For this clone: Gene names and germline refer to mouse. The CDR3 end lies 4 residues beyond the end of the read and is filled in from the germline J gene. The chain combines TRBV14 with TRBJ2-3, with TRBD1 as a possible D gene (6 bases). CDR3 length equals 14 residues. In germline, CDR1 is SGHDT, CDR2 FRDEAV. V dropped 1 base and J dropped 3 bases, with 9 bases sitting between them. The CDR3 loop is CASSFPQGAETLYF. The CDR3 bases that were read are TGTGCCAGCAGTTTCCCGCAGGGGGCAGAA. Full variable domain (outside the CDR3, taken from reference TRBV14 and TRBJ2-3): EAGVTQSPRYAVLQEGQAVSFWCDPISGHDTLYWYQQPRDQGPQLLVYFRDEAVIDNSQLPSDRFSAVRPKGTNSTLKIQSAKQGDTATYLCASSFPQGAETLYFGSGTRLTVL.

As concerns this clone: Gene names denote mouse genes. The read is 4 residues too short to cover the CDR3 end, so that end is filled in from the germline J gene. J is TRBJ2-4 and V is TRBV17, with a possible D match to TRBD2 (6 bases). The length of the CDR3 is 17 residues. Trimming removed 0 bases at V and 0 bases at J, with 13 bases between. Germline CDR1 reads MNHDT; CDR2 reads YYDKIL. The CDR3 loop is CASSRDGPTGSQNTLYF. CDR3 DNA (partial): TGTGCTAGCAGTAGAGATGGGCCCACTGGGAGTCAAAAC.

Of note for this clone: The germline and genes are mouse ones. CDR3 residues: CTCSAGRTGDTQYF. The sequenced CDR3 bases are TGCACCTGCAGTGCAGGGCGGACAGGGGAC. This chain connects TRBV1 to TRBJ2-5; TRBD1 matches 8 bases. The CDR3 is cut off 4 residues early in the read; its end comes from the germline J gene. Germline-derived CDR1 and CDR2 are NSQYPW and LRSPGD (reference sequence). The CDR3 is made up of 14 amino acids.

This clone was seen a few times. Mouse gene names and germline throughout. Read coverage stops 3 residues before the CDR3 terminus; the germline J gene supplies the remainder. The chain carries TRBV13-3 and TRBJ1-6; 9 bases align to TRBD1. TRBJ1-6 is marked as an open reading frame, function uncertain. Germline assignment: CDR1 NNHDY and CDR2 SYVADS. The V and J ends lost 2 bases and 8 bases, in that order; junction bases with no gene match: 5. This CDR3 has 15 amino acids. CDR3 DNA, as far as it was read: TGTGCCAGCAGTGAAGAGGGACAGGGAGATTCGCCC. It specifies CASSEEGQGDSP. The full CDR3 reads CASSEEGQGDSPLYF.

This clone came up a few times. Genes here carry mouse names. The read finishes 4 residues shy of the CDR3 end, and the germline J gene is used to complete it. The chain is built from TRBV19 and TRBJ1-2; 9 nucleotides match TRBD1. From germline, CDR1 is FNHDT and CDR2 SITEND (reference sequence). With V trimmed by 4 bases and J by 1 base, 5 bases remained unmatched. The CDR3 consists of 15 residues. CDR3 DNA (partial): TGTGCCAGCAGTCTTGGACAGGGGAGAAACTCC. Encoded protein: CASSLGQGRNS. From start to end, the CDR3 is CASSLGQGRNSDYTF.

In the case of this clone: Gene names denote mouse genes. The read terminates 4 residues ahead of where the CDR3 ends, so the germline J gene completes it. The V call is TRBV1, the J call TRBJ2-1; 7 bases fit TRBD2. V was clipped by 0 bases and J by 4 bases; unmatched bases: 6. From germline, CDR1 is NSQYPW and CDR2 LRSPGD (reference sequence). CDR3 length: 16 residues. This chain's CDR3 is CTCSADSAGGYAEQFF. The part of the CDR3 DNA that was read is TGCACCTGCAGTGCAGATTCGGCTGGGGGTTATGCT. The whole variable domain, remainder taken from reference TRBV1 and TRBJ2-1, is VTLLEQNPRWRLVPRGQAVNLRCILKNSQYPWMSWYQQDLQKQLQWLFTLRSPGDKEVKSLPGADYLATRVTDTELRLQVANMSQGRTLYCTCSADSAGGYAEQFFGPGTRLTVL.

A word on this clone: Gene names refer to mouse genes. The CDR3 end is not reached by the read, which stops 4 residues before it; the germline J gene fills it in. The same CDR3 also results from other DNA sequences found in this sample. V usage is TRBV31 and J usage is TRBJ2-2; 8 bases are a match to TRBD1. The CDR3 spans 15 residues. The V gene's germline CDR1 is GKSSPN and CDR2 SITVG. V lost 0 bases to trimming and J lost 0 bases; unmatched junction nucleotides: 0. The DNA read from the CDR3 is TGTGCCTGGAGTCTGGGACAGGCAAACACCGGG. Its protein product is CAWSLGQANTG. The entire CDR3 sequence reads CAWSLGQANTGQLYF.

Of note for this clone: Mouse gene names apply. The read ends 4 residues shy of where the CDR3 ends; the end is completed using the germline J gene. The chain couples TRBV1 to TRBJ2-4, with 7 bases lining up with TRBD2. Germline V CDR1 and CDR2: NSQYPW, LRSPGD (reference sequence). The CDR3 extends over 14 amino acids. The CDR3 bases that were read are TGCACCTGCAGTGCAGATGGGGGGAGGAAC. Its protein is CTCSADGGRN. Given in full, the CDR3 is CTCSADGGRNTLYF.

The table lists this clone with a few counts. The gene names given are mouse names. The read comes to an end 4 residues before the CDR3 does, leaving the germline J gene to fill in the end. This same CDR3 is encoded by further DNA sequences in the sample. The chain recombines TRBV19 with TRBJ2-1; 8 bases map to TRBD2. Trimming at V came to 6 bases and at J to 3 bases, leaving 2 bases not matched to a gene. Germline V lookup: CDR1 FNHDT, CDR2 SITEND (reference sequence). The CDR3 totals 13 residues. The CDR3: CASKTGVYAEQFF. CDR3 bases read: TGTGCCAGCAAGACTGGGGTCTATGCT.

The sample holds a few counts of this clone. Mouse names are used for the genes. The CDR3 end falls 4 residues outside the read, so it is completed with the germline J gene. The genes are TRBV13-3 and TRBJ2-2; tentatively, D is TRBD1 (6 bases). Trimming removed 5 bases from V and 0 bases from J, with 11 bases in between. Germline assignment: CDR1 NNHDY and CDR2 SYVADS. This CDR3 region has 15 residues. The chain's CDR3 is CASRVGTTNTGQLYF. The CDR3 DNA, read in part, is TGTGCCAGCAGGGTGGGGACAACAAACACCGGG.

Note on this clone: Gene names and germline refer to mouse. The read is 4 residues too short to cover the CDR3 end, so that end is filled in from the germline J gene. The chain joins TRBV13-1 to TRBJ1-2; 8 bases map to TRBD1. The CDR3 contains 15 residues. V trimming: 3 bases; J trimming: 4 bases; junction bases outside the gene matches: 8. Looked up from germline, CDR1 is NSHNY and CDR2 is SYGAGN. Incomplete CDR3 DNA: TGTGCCAGCAGTGGGTCCAGGGGGCGCACCTCC. Its translation is CASSGSRGRTS. The entire CDR3 is CASSGSRGRTSDYTF.

This clone was found a few times. Gene names refer to mouse genes. The read finishes 3 residues shy of the CDR3 end, and the germline J gene is used to complete it. This same CDR3 is encoded by further DNA sequences in the sample. V usage is TRBV1 and J usage is TRBJ1-6; the D is unclear. TRBJ1-6 is marked as an open reading frame, function uncertain. V was shortened by 4 bases and J by 0 bases, with 7 bases between the two germline ends. Germline loops: CDR1 NSQYPW, CDR2 LRSPGD (reference sequence). This CDR3 has 15 residues. CDR3 protein: CTCSETNSYNSPLYF. The CDR3 DNA, read in part, is TGCACCTGCAGTGAGACAAATTCCTATAATTCGCCC.

This clone came up many times. Gene names refer to mouse genes. From the germline J gene comes the end of the CDR3, since the read stops 4 residues before it. The rearrangement joins TRBV17 to TRBJ2-3, with a weak D call TRBD1 (5 bases). Germline CDR1 is MNHDT and CDR2 is YYDKIL. This CDR3 is 15 amino acids long. Trimming shortened V by 5 bases and J by 0 bases, and 12 bases separated the two germline ends. This chain's CDR3 is CASSPRTSSAETLYF. The part of the CDR3 DNA that was read is TGTGCTAGCAGTCCCAGGACATCTAGTGCAGAA.

As to this clone: Gene names denote mouse genes. The observed sequence ends 4 residues before the CDR3 terminus, with the missing tail filled in from the germline J gene. The chain links TRBV19 to TRBJ2-2; no clear D. The V gene's germline CDR1 is FNHDT and CDR2 SITEND (reference sequence). Trimming shortened V by 0 bases and J by 5 bases, and 8 bases separated the two germline ends. This CDR3 contains 14 residues. The sequenced CDR3 bases are TGTGCCAGCAGTATAGCTGGCCAAACCGGG. It encodes CASSIAGQTG. The CDR3 reads in full as CASSIAGQTGQLYF.

With regard to this clone: All gene names here are mouse names. The read comes to an end 4 residues before the CDR3 does, leaving the germline J gene to fill in the end. The chain joins TRBV19 to TRBJ2-1; TRBD1 is a possible D gene (6 bases). The germline V and J ends were trimmed by 5 bases and 3 bases, with 12 bases remaining between them. This CDR3 spans 14 amino acids. CDR1 is FNHDT, CDR2 SITEND, per germline (reference sequence). The covered CDR3 bases are TGTGCCAGCAGGGCAGGGGTCCCCTATGCT. This gives the protein CASRAGVPYA. The CDR3 as a whole reads CASRAGVPYAEQFF.

With regard to this clone: Gene names refer to mouse genes. The sequence runs out 4 residues before the end of the CDR3; the remainder is reconstructed from the germline J gene. This sequence joins TRBV4 and TRBJ2-5; 9 bases fit TRBD2. The CDR3 is 14 residues long. Germline V gene data show CDR1 as LGHDT and CDR2 as YNNKQL (reference sequence). The covered CDR3 bases are TGTGCCAGCAGCCCGACTGGGGGAAGAGAC. Encoded protein: CASSPTGGRD. The whole CDR3 reads CASSPTGGRDTQYF.

Turning to this clone: Gene names and germline match the mouse. The read comes to an end 4 residues before the CDR3 does, leaving the germline J gene to fill in the end. The rearrangement links TRBV12-1 to TRBJ1-2; 7 bases match TRBD1. The CDR3 loop spans 13 amino acids. Germline V gene lookup returns CDR1 SGHSN and CDR2 HYEKVE. The V segment lost 2 bases and the J segment 2 bases; nucleotides outside the gene matches: 1. CDR3 DNA (partial): TGTGCCAGCTCTCAGACAGGGAACTCC. This translates into CASSQTGNS. The entire CDR3 sequence reads CASSQTGNSDYTF.

This clone was seen more than once but under ten times. Gene names are mouse gene names. The missing CDR3 end, 3 residues past where the read stops, is filled in from the germline J gene. This sequence joins TRBV13-3 and TRBJ1-6; 9 bases agree with TRBD1. TRBJ1-6 is an ORF, with its function uncertain. The V segment lost 2 bases and the J segment 9 bases; nucleotides outside the gene matches: 3. The CDR3 totals 14 residues. Per germline, CDR1 NNHDY and CDR2 SYVADS. CDR3 sequence reads: CASSETGGRSPLYF. Incomplete CDR3 DNA: TGTGCCAGCAGTGAAACAGGGGGCCGTTCGCCC.

A few counts support this clone. Genes and germline come from the mouse. The read is 4 residues too short to cover the CDR3 end, so that end is filled in from the germline J gene. J is TRBJ2-3 and V is TRBV19; 7 nucleotides align to TRBD2. Per the germline V gene, CDR1 is FNHDT and CDR2 is SITEND (reference sequence). After removal of 5 bases from V and 0 bases from J, the junction contained 6 bases not matched to a gene. The CDR3 contains 15 residues. Incomplete CDR3 DNA: TGTGCCAGCAGCACACTGGGGTCTAGTGCAGAA. Its translation: CASSTLGSSAE. Given in full, the CDR3 is CASSTLGSSAETLYF.

This clone was counted between two and nine times. Genes here carry mouse names. The missing CDR3 end, 3 residues past where the read stops, is filled in from the germline J gene. The gene calls are TRBV19 and TRBJ1-6; 8 bases align to TRBD1. TRBJ1-6 is an ORF for which the function is uncertain. CDR3 length equals 17 residues. Trimming took 0 bases from V and 5 from J; bases not matched to a gene: 7. The V gene's germline CDR1 is FNHDT and CDR2 SITEND (reference sequence). The chain's CDR3 is CASSIGRGRGDNSPLYF. The part of the CDR3 DNA that was read is TGTGCCAGCAGTATAGGCAGGGGGCGCGGGGATAATTCGCCC.

As concerns this clone: The germline and genes are mouse ones. The read terminates 4 residues ahead of where the CDR3 ends, so the germline J gene completes it. This sample also contains other DNA sequences that code for the same CDR3. The genes are TRBV13-1 and TRBJ2-5, with a possible D match to TRBD1 (6 bases). V lost 5 bases and J lost 2, with 9 bases in between. There are 13 residues in the CDR3. Per germline, CDR1 NSHNY and CDR2 SYGAGN. The CDR3 here is CASSTGSQDTQYF. CDR3 DNA, as far as it was read: TGTGCCAGCAGCACAGGGAGCCAAGAC.